This record looks at one TCR beta chain sequence and its context. Its antigen is not yet known. The input lacks base qualities; no much larger clone sits a single base away. Trimming at the junction amounts to 0 bases on V and 6 bases on J, and the germline ends lie 13 bases apart. As encoded in the germline V gene, CDR1 is SGDLS while CDR2 is YYNGEE. The cysteine opens and the phenylalanine closes a CDR3 of 16 amino acids. The CDR3 DNA has 48 bases and is translated from base 1. These data originate in a study of blood T cell repertoires in COVID-19 (dated by TCRdb to the early 2020s). For the study in its entirety: The collaborator samples originated in the United States, Italy and Spain and spanned the acute and convalescent phases of COVID-19. Nearly every sample came with metadata listing a de-identified subject ID, COVID-19 status, age in years and sex. The prospective study material was composed of cDNA or gDNA derived from T cells, B-cell-depleted T cells, or PBMCs. A freely available public database, intended as a resource for researchers studying the immune response to SARS-CoV-2, is where the repertoires were released. Deeply sampled blood TCRbeta repertoires from subjects exposed to, actively infected with, or recovered from COVID-19 were included in the dataset. The samples were drawn from the first 160 participants of the ongoing ImmuneRACE study and from some 1,300 subjects provided by 6 global collaborators. Where available, HLA class I and class II types were taken from metadata supplied by the sample provider and were not determined by assay-based typing.

What the authors observed across the whole study: The amount of clinical and demographic metadata varied by source and participant and was provided uncurated.

The collaborating institutions used their own protocols to collect whole blood in K2EDTA tubes. For TCRbeta analysis, collaborators shipped samples as frozen whole blood, isolated PBMCs, or DNA extracted from either of those sample types. The immunoSEQ Assay, a bias-controlled multiplex PCR, was used to amplify TCRbeta CDR3 regions from genomic DNA. On the study's bioinformatics: Within the assay, amplification of reference gene primers was used to estimate how many nucleated cells each sample contained. Sequence reads were collapsed and filtered to measure the absolute abundance of every unique TCRbeta CDR3 rearrangement. For each sample, productive Simpson clonality was calculated by taking the square root of Simpson's diversity index across productive rearrangements. Not all clones reach the TCRdb copy of this immuneACCESS table, which keeps in-frame sequences only. Checked studies attribute under half of the gap to unresolved V genes and leave the rest unexplained. V and J calls and clone size are those listed in that table; D and trimming were worked out from the DNA. The sample records roughly 60,000 clones, over 85% of which are singletons. The ten biggest clones cover 5.5% to 6% of the sample.

Recombination joined TRBV9 with TRBJ1-6, with no D gene named confidently. The clonotype comes from a human donor in a cohort sampled during active COVID-19. The sample was peripheral blood. The DNA sequence is given as TGTGCCAGCAGCGTAGCTCCCTCGATCGGTAATTCACCCCTCCACTTT. Its translation is CASSVAPSIGNSPLHF.